The entry below gives a single T cell receptor beta chain sequence along with its context. The length of the CDR3 is 16 residues. With V trimmed by 4 bases and J by 6 bases, 14 bases remained unmatched. CDR1 is SGHTA, CDR2 FQGTGA, per germline. The protocol was immunoSEQ multiplex PCR, while the TCRdb copy is restricted to in-frame clones and leaves out a portion. This table holds about 45,000 clones, about 95% found once. The data stem from a study of T cell changes during pregnancy in multiple sclerosis. The specimen was peripheral blood, collected in the second trimester of pregnancy. The TCR originated in a female donor with multiple sclerosis, enrolled in a pregnancy study. J is TRBJ2-7 and V is TRBV7-3; 8 bases match TRBD1. CDR3 sequence (DNA): TGTGCCAGCAGCTCGCAGGGCAGGGGGCTAGTGAGCGAGCAGTACTTC. This codes for CASSSQGRGLVSEQYF.